This T cell receptor beta chain was documented in a study of T-cell reconstitution after alpha-beta-depleted transplantation in children. Per germline, CDR1 SGHKS and CDR2 YYEKEE (reference sequence). The V end was cut by 6 bases, the J end by 1 base, with 10 bases between. This CDR3 is built from 14 residues. Notes on the study in general: Some patients owed their high day-60 TCRbeta diversity to surviving recipient T cells and thymic progenitors. Newly made T cells mostly supplied T-cell counts and diversity one year after transplant. Approximately two months post-transplant, alpha-beta T cells reportedly originated from several hundred expanded graft clones.

Unique molecular identifiers were incorporated when the TCRbeta library was constructed. MiXCR, run by TCRdb on the PCR reads, gives a single entry per CDR3 protein. Of fewer than 550,000 distinct CDR3 sequences in the sample, roughly 17% were seen once. This clonotype was seen at least ten times. Its antigen is as yet unknown. The TCR was taken from a boy younger than two who had a stem cell transplant for Wiskott-Aldrich syndrome, so the T cells may come from the graft donor. This chain uses TRBV5-5 with TRBJ2-2; possibly TRBD1 or TRBD2 for D (5 bases each). Material: PBMCs, mostly from graft donor cells, obtained 360 days after TCRalphabeta/CD19-depleted stem cell transplant. CDR3 sequence reads: CASMGPMNTGELFF. The CDR3 DNA reads as TGTGCCAGCATGGGACCTATGAACACCGGGGAGCTGTTTTTT.